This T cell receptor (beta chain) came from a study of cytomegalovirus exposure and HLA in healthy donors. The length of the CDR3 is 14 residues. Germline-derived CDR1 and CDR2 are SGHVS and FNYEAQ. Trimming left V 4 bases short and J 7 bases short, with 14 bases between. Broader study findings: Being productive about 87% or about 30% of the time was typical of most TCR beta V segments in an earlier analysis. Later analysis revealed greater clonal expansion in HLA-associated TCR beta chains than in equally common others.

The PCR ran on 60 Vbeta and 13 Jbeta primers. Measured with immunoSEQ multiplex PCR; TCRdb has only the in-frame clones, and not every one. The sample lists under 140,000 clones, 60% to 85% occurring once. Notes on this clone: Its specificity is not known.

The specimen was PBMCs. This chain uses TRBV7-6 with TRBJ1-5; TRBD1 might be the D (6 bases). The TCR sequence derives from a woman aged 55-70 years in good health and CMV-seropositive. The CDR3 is CASSSDRFNQPQHF. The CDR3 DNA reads TGTGCCAGCAGCTCCGACAGGTTCAACCAGCCCCAGCATTTT.